Only one count was recorded for the clone carrying this T cell receptor beta chain. CDR1 is SGHTA and CDR2 is FQGTGA in the germline V gene. With 5 bases clipped from V and 3 bases from J, the junction kept 12 bases outside the gene matches. The CDR3 runs 17 residues. This sample is part of a study of blood T cell repertoires in COVID-19. At the level of the study: PBMCs, B-cell-depleted T cells, or T cells were the source of the cDNA or gDNA that made up the material.

Authors' analysis steps: How many nucleated cells were present was estimated from reference gene primer amplification. Sequencing was performed with immunoSEQ multiplex PCR; in TCRdb, only in-frame clones are kept and a portion is missing. V and J calls and clone size are given by that table; D and trimming were obtained from the DNA. This repertoire shows 90,000 to 150,000 clones, 75% to 85% found once; its top ten account for around 3.9%. The chain has TRBV7-3 and TRBJ1-1; 10 bases fit TRBD1. This sequence was found in a woman older than 75 with acute or convalescent COVID-19. Sequenced: peripheral blood. This chain's CDR3 is CASSARDRGGGYTEAFF. CDR3 bases: TGTGCCAGCAGCGCCCGGGACAGGGGAGGCGGTTACACTGAAGCTTTCTTT.